The 31 T cell receptor beta chains presented below share a single source sample, sequenced in a study of shared clonotypes between healthy human individuals. This table comes from immunoSEQ multiplex PCR, and its TCRdb copy is limited to in-frame clones, with some not included. The sample contains around 500,000 clones, roughly 80% of which appear only once. The sequencing sample was made of PBMCs. Receptors originate from a woman aged 40 to 50 in good health. Some clones in this sample may be carry-over from other donors' samples.

In the case of this clone: A far larger clone differs by one base, so this is likely a read error. The chain employs TRBV19 and TRBJ1-5; TRBD1 aligns across 9 bases. The CDR3 length is 15 residues. J gave up 7 bases and V 3 bases, and 7 bases lay outside the gene matches. The germline CDR1 and CDR2 sequences are LNHDA and SQIVND (reference sequence). The CDR3 sequence is CASSIPGTGLQPQHF. DNA of the CDR3: TGTGCCAGTAGTATCCCCGGGACAGGGCTCCAGCCCCAGCATTTT.

The chain is built from TRBV7-2 and TRBJ1-1; D uncertain. Trimming stripped 5 bases from V and 7 bases from J, with 17 bases between. Germline-derived CDR1 and CDR2 are SGHTA and FQGNSA. The CDR3 is 14 residues long. Written as DNA, the CDR3 is TGTGCCAGCAGCCGCTTAGTCGGGTATGGTGAAGCTTTCTTT. Protein: CASSRLVGYGEAFF.

The chain uses TRBV5-1 and TRBJ2-1; 8 bases are shared with TRBD2. Germline V gives CDR1 SGHRS, CDR2 YFSETQ. Losses at the gene ends were 0 bases for V and 6 bases for J; bases not matched to a gene: 5. This CDR3 contains 15 residues. The CDR3 DNA reads TGCGCCAGCAGCTTGGTGCCGGGAGGGGGCAATGAGCAGTTCTTC. Translated: CASSLVPGGGNEQFF.

Worth noting for this clone: A far larger clone lies a single base away; this is likely a read error. Other DNA variants within this sample encode the same CDR3. The J gene is TRBJ2-5, the V gene TRBV11-2; D remains unclear. CDR1 SGHAT and CDR2 FQNNGV come from the germline V gene. This CDR3 spans 13 amino acids. This CDR3 reads CASSLDLGETQYF. CDR3 in DNA: TGTGCCAGCAGCTTAGATCTGGGTGAGACACAGTACTTC.

V gene TRBV19 combines with J gene TRBJ2-7, with D tentatively TRBD2 (6 bases). The germline V and J ends were trimmed by 7 bases and 5 bases, with 27 bases remaining between them. The germline V gene has CDR1 LNHDA and CDR2 SQIVND (reference sequence). The length of the CDR3 is 17 residues. CDR3 coding DNA: TGTGCCAGTATCGCCCCCAGGCCGGGAGATCAGTCGCACGAGCAGTACTTC. Amino acid sequence: CASIAPRPGDQSHEQYF.

The chain carries TRBV5-1 and TRBJ1-4, with 7 positions matching TRBD1. V dropped 3 bases and J dropped 7; count of bases not matched to a gene: 9. CDR3 length: 15 amino acids. The germline CDR1 and CDR2 sequences are SGHRS and YFSETQ. The CDR3 DNA reads TGCGCCAGCAGCTCATTAGGGGGCTTCGGTGAAAAACTGTTTTTT. Residues: CASSSLGGFGEKLFF.

The rearrangement joins TRBV28 to TRBJ2-3, with 7 bases identical to TRBD2. The V gene's germline CDR1 is MDHEN and CDR2 SYDVKM. V lost 4 bases, J lost 1 base, and 8 bases stayed unmatched. CDR3 size: 16 residues. CDR3 sequence: CASSSPLGGGTDTQYF. DNA for the CDR3: TGTGCCAGCAGTTCCCCCCTGGGAGGGGGCACAGATACGCAGTATTTT. Full variable domain (remainder filled in from reference TRBV28 and TRBJ2-3): DVKVTQSSRYLVKRTGEKVFLECVQDMDHENMFWYRQDPGLGLRLIYFSYDVKMKEKGDIPEGYSVSREKKERFSLILESASTNQTSMYLCASSSPLGGGTDTQYFGPGTRLTVL.

For this clone: Different DNA sequences within this sample yield the same CDR3. V usage is TRBV9 and J usage is TRBJ2-5; no definite D call. V was clipped by 0 bases and J by 5 bases, with 11 bases between them. The CDR3 runs to 14 residues. The germline V gene encodes CDR1 SGDLS and CDR2 YYNGEE. The CDR3 DNA sequence: TGTGCCAGCAGCGTAGGGGCGGCGGAGGAGACCCAGTACTTC. It encodes CASSVGAAEETQYF.

Of note for this clone: It is likely a read error: a sequence one base away is far more abundant. This sequence joins TRBV25-1 and TRBJ1-5, with D perhaps matching TRBD1 (5 bases). This CDR3 comprises 16 residues. The germline CDR1 and CDR2 sequences are MGHDK and SYGVNS. CDR3 sequence (DNA): TGTGCCCGGACGTCATCCGGGGGAATCGACAATCAGCCCCGGCATTTT. Translation: CARTSSGGIDNQPRHF. The variable domain in full, completed from reference TRBV25-1 and TRBJ1-5, reads EADIYQTPRYLVIGTGKKITLECSQTMGHDKMYWYQQDPGMELHLIHYSYGVNSTEKGDLSSESTVSRIRTEHFPLTLESARPSHTSQYLCARTSSGGIDNQPRHFGDGTRLSIL.

The chain carries TRBV5-1 and TRBJ1-1; D might be TRBD1 (5 bases). CDR1 and CDR2 from the germline V gene are SGHRS and YFSETQ. This CDR3 region has 15 residues. V was trimmed by 0 bases and J by 2 bases, leaving 11 bases between them. CDR3 DNA: TGCGCCAGCAGCTTGGCCGGGGACCCTAACACTGAAGCTTTCTTT. Translating it yields CASSLAGDPNTEAFF.

This clone has just one count. V and J are TRBV2 and TRBJ1-2; TRBD1 matches at 9 bases. The junction had 3 bases not matched to a gene; V was cut back by 4 bases and J by 3 bases. Germline-derived CDR1 and CDR2 are SNHLY and FYNNEI. The CDR3 contains 14 residues. The CDR3 protein is CASSGWTGDYGYTF. The CDR3 bases are TGTGCCAGCAGTGGATGGACAGGGGACTATGGCTACACCTTC.

This chain links TRBV11-3 with TRBJ2-7; 8 nucleotides match TRBD1. The V gene's germline CDR1 is SGHNT and CDR2 YENEEA. The CDR3 runs 14 residues. After removal of 1 base from V and 5 bases from J, the junction contained 4 bases not matched to a gene. Written as DNA, the CDR3 is TGTGCCAGCAGCTTAGGACAGGGGACGGACGAGCAGTACTTC. Translating gives CASSLGQGTDEQYF.

On this clone itself: With only one base between it and a far larger clone, this is likely a read error. The chain employs TRBV30 and TRBJ1-1; no reliable D call. The CDR3 extends over 18 amino acids. Germline V gene lookup returns CDR1 GTSNPN and CDR2 SVGIG (reference sequence). CDR3 nucleotide sequence: TGTGCCTGGAGTCCCTTCGGCTTGGGTGGGTTAGGGAACACTGAAACTTTCTTT. Protein: CAWSPFGLGGLGNTETFF.

This clone showed up just once. A read error is the likely source, as a far larger clone sits one nucleotide away. Other nucleotide sequences in the sample specify the same CDR3. The CDR3 loop reads CASSLAGREPPLWFF. The CDR3 region has the DNA TGTGCCAGCAGCTTAGCGGGGCGGGAGCCCCCGCTGTGGTTCTTC. The chain couples TRBV7-9 to TRBJ2-1, with TRBD2 matching over 7 bases. Germline V gene sequence: CDR1 SEHNR, CDR2 FQNEAQ (reference sequence). This CDR3 has 15 residues. J was trimmed by 15 bases and V by 0 bases; bases with no gene match: 14.

This sequence joins TRBV9 and TRBJ2-1; TRBD2 matches at 10 bases. This CDR3 has 16 amino acids. Trimming took 4 bases from V and 0 from J; bases not matched to a gene: 4. CDR1 SGDLS and CDR2 YYNGEE come from the germline V gene. The CDR3 DNA sequence: TGTGCCAGCAGCTTTCAGCGGGGGGGCTCCTACAATGAGCAGTTCTTC. As protein: CASSFQRGGSYNEQFF.

The V and J genes are TRBV6-1 and TRBJ2-3; maybe TRBD1 (5 bases). The V end was cut by 3 bases, the J end by 1 base, with 11 bases between. This CDR3 has 15 amino acids. Germline V gene data show CDR1 as MNHNS and CDR2 as SASEGT. The CDR3 loop is CASSDAQGGTDTQYF. CDR3 coding DNA: TGTGCCAGCAGTGACGCCCAGGGTGGCACAGATACGCAGTATTTT.

About this clone: A far larger clone is one base from this, pointing to a likely read error. This sample also contains other DNA sequences that code for the same CDR3. The chain recombines TRBV5-8 with TRBJ1-5; tentatively, D is TRBD1 (5 bases). The CDR3 has 16 amino acids. CDR1 and CDR2 (germline): SGHTS, YDEGEE. CDR3 sequence reads: CASSLRSGSSNQPQHF. Written as DNA, the CDR3 is TGTGCCAGCAGCTTGAGGTCAGGGAGTAGCAACCAGCCCCAGCATTTT.

The J gene is TRBJ2-1, the V gene TRBV29-1; 9 bases line up with TRBD2. The length of the CDR3 is 18 residues. Germline values: CDR1 SQVTM, CDR2 ANQGSEA. V lost 7 bases, J lost 1 base, and 17 bases stayed unmatched. The CDR3: CSGLGQPKSGRSYNEQFF. CDR3 nucleotide sequence: TGCAGCGGTTTGGGACAACCGAAGAGCGGGAGGTCCTACAATGAGCAGTTCTTC.

This clone was detected ten times or more. The rearrangement uses TRBV7-2 and TRBJ2-3; 8 bases are shared with TRBD2. The CDR3 totals 14 residues. The V and J ends lost 3 bases and 4 bases, in that order; junction bases with no gene match: 3. The germline gives CDR1 SGHTA, CDR2 FQGNSA. As DNA, the CDR3 is TGTGCCAGCAGCTTTGCGGGAGGCGCAGATACGCAGTATTTT. It specifies CASSFAGGADTQYF.

The rearrangement joins TRBV7-6 to TRBJ1-4; maybe TRBD1 (6 bases). Germline V gene sequence: CDR1 SGHVS, CDR2 FNYEAQ. The length of the CDR3 is 14 residues. Trimming took 5 bases from V and 3 from J, leaving 10 bases between them. This CDR3 reads CASSQDRANEKLFF. DNA for the CDR3: TGTGCCAGCAGCCAGGACAGAGCTAATGAAAAACTGTTTTTT.

In DNA form, the CDR3 reads TGTGCCAGCTCACCACCCTACCTAGCGGGAGTCACAGATACGCAGTATTTT. It translates to CASSPPYLAGVTDTQYF. The J gene is TRBJ2-3, the V gene TRBV18; 10 nucleotides agree with TRBD2. V was pared by 0 bases and J by 2 bases, with 5 bases of the junction left unmatched. This CDR3 has 17 residues. Germline V gene data show CDR1 as KGHSH and CDR2 as LQKENI.

The chain is built from TRBV30 and TRBJ1-1; D remains unclear. The CDR3 has 10 residues. With 5 bases removed from V and 5 bases from J, the gap between germline ends came to 6 bases. CDR1 and CDR2 from the germline V gene are GTSNPN and SVGIG (reference sequence). CDR3 sequence reads: CAWVGTEAFF. CDR3 nucleotide sequence: TGTGCCTGGGTTGGTACTGAAGCTTTCTTT.

This clone was seen only once. The chain is built from TRBV18 and TRBJ1-5; D is perhaps TRBD1 (5 bases). Trimming shortened V by 6 bases and J by 6 bases, and 12 bases separated the two germline ends. This CDR3 is 13 amino acids long. Germline V gives CDR1 KGHSH, CDR2 LQKENI. The CDR3 reads CASSPGFRQPQHF. As DNA, the CDR3 is TGTGCCAGCTCCCCAGGGTTCCGTCAGCCCCAGCATTTT.

The chain has TRBV6-5 and TRBJ2-7; the D gene could be TRBD1 or TRBD2 (5 bases each). The CDR3 spans 13 residues. Germline V gene sequence: CDR1 MNHEY, CDR2 SVGAGI. V dropped 7 bases and J dropped 2 bases, with 12 bases sitting between them. The CDR3 reads CASIGDGTYEQYF. The CDR3 nucleotides are TGTGCCAGCATCGGGGACGGAACCTACGAGCAGTACTTC.

This chain uses TRBV19 with TRBJ2-3, with a possible D match to TRBD2 (6 bases). Germline values: CDR1 LNHDA, CDR2 SQIVND (reference sequence). V dropped 3 bases and J dropped 4 bases, with 11 bases sitting between them. This CDR3 contains 14 residues. As DNA, the CDR3 is TGTGCCAGTAGTATCGGGAGCGCCTCAGATACGCAGTATTTT. The encoded protein is CASSIGSASDTQYF.

V is TRBV10-2 and J is TRBJ2-1; 8 bases fit TRBD2. V gave up 7 bases and J gave up 5 bases; unmatched junction bases: 10. CDR3 length: 15 residues. Germline V gene data show CDR1 as WSHSY and CDR2 as SAAADI. In DNA form, the CDR3 reads TGCGCCAGCAAGAGCGGGAGTGTATCTGACAATGAGCAGTTCTTC. This sequence encodes CASKSGSVSDNEQFF.

The chain links TRBV6-1 to TRBJ1-2; no clear D gene. V shed 1 base and J shed 4 bases, with 16 bases lying between them. CDR3 length: 16 amino acids. Germline assignment: CDR1 MNHNS and CDR2 SASEGT. DNA of the CDR3: TGTGCCAGCAGTGAAGGGAACAGCGAATCCGGCTATGGCTACACCTTC. Translating it yields CASSEGNSESGYGYTF.

A remark on this clone: The same CDR3 is also encoded by other DNA sequences in this sample. The genes are TRBV7-3 and TRBJ1-1; D gene uncertain. Trimming shortened V by 2 bases and J by 1 base, and 8 bases separated the two germline ends. Per the germline V gene, CDR1 is SGHTA and CDR2 is FQGTGA. The CDR3 loop spans 14 amino acids. CDR3 region: CASSLLGENTEAFF. The CDR3 DNA is TGTGCCAGCAGCTTACTTGGGGAGAACACTGAAGCTTTCTTT.

This chain connects TRBV28 to TRBJ1-1; D is unresolved. Germline lookup yields CDR1 MDHEN and CDR2 SYDVKM. Trimming removed 2 bases from V and 10 bases from J, with 20 bases in between. The CDR3 contains 15 residues. The CDR3 DNA sequence: TGTGCCAGCAGTTTAATCCCCACCGGGCAACGTGGAGCTTTCTTT. Protein: CASSLIPTGQRGAFF.

The chain is built from TRBV27 and TRBJ1-1; 10 bases match TRBD1. The CDR3 totals 16 residues. The trim removed 4 bases at V and 3 bases at J, leaving 8 bases unmatched. The V gene's germline CDR1 is MNHEY and CDR2 SMNVEV (reference sequence). Written as DNA, the CDR3 is TGTGCCAGCAGTTCGACCGGGACAGGGGTTTACACTGAAGCTTTCTTT. Translation: CASSSTGTGVYTEAFF.

As for this clone: The sample contains more than one DNA sequence encoding this CDR3. The gene calls are TRBV15 and TRBJ2-7, with 9 bases identical to TRBD2. Germline CDR1 LNHNV, CDR2 YYDKDF (reference sequence). This CDR3 is built from 16 residues. The junction had 8 bases not matched to a gene; V was cut back by 5 bases and J by 0 bases. CDR3 nucleotide sequence: TGTGCCACCAGCCGCCTAGGAGCGGGAGGCTCCTACGAGCAGTACTTC. This codes for CATSRLGAGGSYEQYF.